The present TCR beta chain was sequenced within a study of blood T cell repertoires in COVID-19. On the study more broadly: Both acute and convalescent COVID-19 samples were obtained from the United States, Italy and Spain.

Researchers sorted participants into cohorts using their self-reported clinical history. People in the exposed group encountered a COVID-19 case within 2 weeks before entering the study. TCRdb keeps only in-frame clones here, not all; method: immunoSEQ multiplex PCR. The table shows around 400,000 clones, with more than 70% occurring only once. V was trimmed by 0 bases and J by 6 bases, leaving 14 bases between them. Germline CDR1 and CDR2: KGHSH and LQKENI. The CDR3 is made up of 16 amino acids. This TCR derives from a woman younger than 30 who had been exposed to COVID-19. The rearrangement links TRBV18 to TRBJ2-2; TRBD2 is a possible D gene (7 bases). Sequenced: PBMCs or T cells enriched from blood (not recorded which). Here the CDR3 reads CASSPPGGLSAGELFF. The CDR3 DNA reads TGTGCCAGCTCACCACCGGGGGGGCTGTCTGCCGGGGAGCTGTTTTTT.